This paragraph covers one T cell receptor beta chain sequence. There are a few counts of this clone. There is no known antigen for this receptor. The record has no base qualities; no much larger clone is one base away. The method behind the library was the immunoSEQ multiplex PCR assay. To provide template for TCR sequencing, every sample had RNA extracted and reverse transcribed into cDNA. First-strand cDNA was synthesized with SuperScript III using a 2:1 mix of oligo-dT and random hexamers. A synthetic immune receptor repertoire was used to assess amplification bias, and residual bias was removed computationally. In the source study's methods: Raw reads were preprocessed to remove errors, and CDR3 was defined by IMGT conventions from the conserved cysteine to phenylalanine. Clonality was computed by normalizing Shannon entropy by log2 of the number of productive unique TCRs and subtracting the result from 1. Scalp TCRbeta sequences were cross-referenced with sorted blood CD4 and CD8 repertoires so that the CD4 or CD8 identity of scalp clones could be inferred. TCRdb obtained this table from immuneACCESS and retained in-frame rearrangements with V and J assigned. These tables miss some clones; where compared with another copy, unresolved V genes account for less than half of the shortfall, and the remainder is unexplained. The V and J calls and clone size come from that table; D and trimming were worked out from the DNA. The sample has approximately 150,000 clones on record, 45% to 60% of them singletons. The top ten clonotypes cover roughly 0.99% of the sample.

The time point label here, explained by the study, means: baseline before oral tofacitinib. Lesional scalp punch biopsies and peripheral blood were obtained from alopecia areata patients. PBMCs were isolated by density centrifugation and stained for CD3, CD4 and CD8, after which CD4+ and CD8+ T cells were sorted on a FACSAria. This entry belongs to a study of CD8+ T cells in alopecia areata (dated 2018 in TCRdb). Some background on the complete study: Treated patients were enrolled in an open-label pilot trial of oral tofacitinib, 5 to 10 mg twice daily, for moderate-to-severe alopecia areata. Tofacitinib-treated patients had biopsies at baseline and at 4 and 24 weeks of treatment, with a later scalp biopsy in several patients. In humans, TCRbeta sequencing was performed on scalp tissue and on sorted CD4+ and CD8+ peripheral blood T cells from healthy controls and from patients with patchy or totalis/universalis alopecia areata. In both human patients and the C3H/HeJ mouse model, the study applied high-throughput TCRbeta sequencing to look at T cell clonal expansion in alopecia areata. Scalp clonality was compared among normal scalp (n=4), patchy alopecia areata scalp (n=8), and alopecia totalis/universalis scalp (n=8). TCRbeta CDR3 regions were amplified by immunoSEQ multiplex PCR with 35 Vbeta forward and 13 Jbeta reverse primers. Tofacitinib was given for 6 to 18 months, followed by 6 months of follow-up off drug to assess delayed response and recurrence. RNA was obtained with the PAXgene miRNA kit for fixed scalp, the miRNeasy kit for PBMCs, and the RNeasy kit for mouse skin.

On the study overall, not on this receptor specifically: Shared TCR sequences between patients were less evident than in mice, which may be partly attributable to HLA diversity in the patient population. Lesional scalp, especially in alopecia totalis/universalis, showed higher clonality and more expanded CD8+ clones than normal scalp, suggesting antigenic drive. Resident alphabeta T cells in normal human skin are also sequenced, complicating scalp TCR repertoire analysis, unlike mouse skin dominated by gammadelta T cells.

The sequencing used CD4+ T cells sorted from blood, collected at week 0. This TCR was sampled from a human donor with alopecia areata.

The nucleotide sequence is TGCGCCAGCAGTCAGGGACAGGCCAAAGAGAACTATGGCTACACCTTC. This encodes CASSQGQAKENYGYTF. The chain couples TRBV5-1 to TRBJ1-2, with 8 junctional bases fitting TRBD1. V has 5 bases trimmed and J has 2 bases trimmed; junction bases matching no gene number 11. The CDR3 goes from the cysteine to the phenylalanine over 16 residues. Only CDR3 DNA is held: 48 bases, read in frame from base 1. CDR1 SGHRS and CDR2 YFSETQ are derived from the germline V gene.